The TCR beta chain under discussion was sequenced for a study of shared clonotypes between healthy human individuals. Study-level points and caveats: Naive subsets generally had larger estimated richness than memory subsets.

In replicate PCRs of sorted subsets, roughly 200 ng DNA, about 30,000 T cell genomes, was used. Authors' analysis steps: ImmunoSEQ only sent back junction sequences with no quality scores, so filtering was done differently. Produced via immunoSEQ multiplex PCR; TCRdb's table is partial and in-frame only. V and J calls and clone size are those listed in that table; D and trimming were worked out from the DNA. The sample yields hundreds of thousands of clones, 92% seen once. Naive CD8 cells, CD45RO-negative and positively selected for CCR7, excluded terminally differentiated effector memory CD45RA+ cells. Participating donors were healthy, HIV-negative adults free of recent acute infections or vaccinations. With respect to this clone: Its antigen is currently unknown.

Unmatched junction bases numbered 8, after V lost 3 bases and J lost 5 bases. From germline, CDR1 is SGDLS and CDR2 YYNGEE. This CDR3 has 15 residues. The sequenced sample consisted of naive CD8+ T cells sorted from blood. V gene TRBV9 combines with J gene TRBJ2-1, with 7 bases identical to TRBD2. The TCR comes from a man aged 25-40 years in good health. The CDR3 here is CASSGRGLPNNEQFF. In DNA, the CDR3 is TGTGCCAGCAGCGGGCGGGGACTACCTAACAATGAGCAGTTCTTC. The full variable domain, rest sourced from reference TRBV9 and TRBJ2-1, is DSGVTQTPKHLITATGQRVTLRCSPRSGDLSVYWYQQSLDQGLQFLIQYYNGEERAKGNILERFSAQQFPDLHSELNLSSLELGDSALYFCASSGRGLPNNEQFFGPGTRLTVL.